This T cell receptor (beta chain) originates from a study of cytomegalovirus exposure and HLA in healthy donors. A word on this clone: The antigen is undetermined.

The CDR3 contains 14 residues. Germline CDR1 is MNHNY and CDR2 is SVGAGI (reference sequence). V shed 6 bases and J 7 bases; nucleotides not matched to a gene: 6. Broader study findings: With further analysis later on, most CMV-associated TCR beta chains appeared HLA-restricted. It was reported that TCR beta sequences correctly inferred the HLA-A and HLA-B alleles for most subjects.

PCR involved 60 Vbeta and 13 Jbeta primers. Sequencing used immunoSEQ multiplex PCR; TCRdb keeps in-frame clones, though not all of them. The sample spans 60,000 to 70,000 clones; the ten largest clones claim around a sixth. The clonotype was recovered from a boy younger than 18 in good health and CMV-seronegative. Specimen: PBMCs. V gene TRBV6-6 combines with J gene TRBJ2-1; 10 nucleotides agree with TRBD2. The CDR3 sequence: CASRTSGRVNEQFF. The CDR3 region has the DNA TGTGCCAGCAGAACCAGCGGGAGGGTGAATGAGCAGTTCTTC.